This entry describes one T cell receptor beta chain. This clone's antigen is unknown. Qualities for individual bases were not recorded, and no much larger clone is one base off. Collaborating institutions collected whole blood in K2EDTA tubes following their own protocols. For TCRbeta analysis, collaborators shipped samples in one of three forms: frozen whole blood, isolated PBMCs, or DNA extracted from either of those sample types. V is pruned by 7 bases and J by 3 bases, leaving 4 bases of the junction without a gene match. CDR1 and CDR2 (MNHEY, SVGAGI) derive from the germline V gene. The CDR3 measures 14 amino acids from cysteine to phenylalanine. The retained sequence is limited to the CDR3, 42 bases, with the frame set at the first base. TCRbeta CDR3 regions were amplified from genomic DNA by means of the immunoSEQ Assay, a bias-controlled multiplex PCR. Per the original workflow: The number of nucleated cells in each sample was estimated by amplification of reference gene primers within the assay. To quantify the absolute abundance of each unique TCRbeta CDR3 rearrangement, sequence reads were collapsed and filtered. For each sample, productive Simpson clonality was calculated as the square root of Simpson's diversity index across productive rearrangements. TCRdb obtained this table from immuneACCESS and retained in-frame rearrangements with V and J assigned. These tables miss some clones; where compared with another copy, unresolved V genes account for less than half of the shortfall, and the remainder is unexplained. D and trimming come from the DNA, and the V and J calls and clone size come from that table. The sample has under 250,000 clones on record, about four fifths of them singletons. The ten largest clones represent approximately 4.4% of the sample.

The data originate from a study of blood T cell repertoires in COVID-19 (dated by TCRdb to between 2020 and 2021). Context from the whole study: Samples from collaborators originated in the United States, Italy and Spain and spanned both the acute and convalescent phases of COVID-19. The material from the prospective study consisted of cDNA or gDNA derived from T cells, B-cell-depleted T cells, or PBMCs. Deeply sampled blood TCRbeta repertoires from subjects exposed to, actively infected with, or recovered from COVID-19 were included in the dataset. The repertoires were released in a freely available public database intended as a resource for research on the immune response to SARS-CoV-2. The samples were drawn from two sources: the first 160 participants of the ongoing ImmuneRACE study, and over 1,000 subjects contributed by 6 global collaborators. A de-identified subject ID, COVID-19 status, age in years and sex were almost always included in the sample metadata. Where available, HLA class I and class II types were obtained from metadata supplied by the sample provider rather than from assay-based typing. What the authors observed across the whole study: The quantity of clinical and demographic metadata differed by source and by participant and was supplied without curation.

The sequenced material came from peripheral blood. The V and J segments used are TRBV6-5 and TRBJ2-3, and 10 junction bases match TRBD2. The sequence came from a man between 45 and 60 years old with active or convalescent COVID-19. The DNA sequence is as follows: TGTGCCAGCAAAACTAGCGGGGAGACAGATACGCAGTATTTT. Its coded protein is CASKTSGETDTQYF.